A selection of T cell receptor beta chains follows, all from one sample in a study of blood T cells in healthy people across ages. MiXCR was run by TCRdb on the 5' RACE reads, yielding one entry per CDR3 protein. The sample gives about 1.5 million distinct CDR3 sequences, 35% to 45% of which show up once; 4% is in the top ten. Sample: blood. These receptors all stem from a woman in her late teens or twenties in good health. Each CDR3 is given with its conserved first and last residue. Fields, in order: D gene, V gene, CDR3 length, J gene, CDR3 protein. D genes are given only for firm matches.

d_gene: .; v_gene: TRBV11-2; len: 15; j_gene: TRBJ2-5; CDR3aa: CASSPPTGVRETQYF
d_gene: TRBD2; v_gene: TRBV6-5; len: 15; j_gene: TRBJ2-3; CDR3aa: CASSPLTSGGDTQYF
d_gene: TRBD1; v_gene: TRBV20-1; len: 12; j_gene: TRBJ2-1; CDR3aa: CSTGDHYNEQFF
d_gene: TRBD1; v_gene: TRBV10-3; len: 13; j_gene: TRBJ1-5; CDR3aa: CAIRNQQGQPQHF
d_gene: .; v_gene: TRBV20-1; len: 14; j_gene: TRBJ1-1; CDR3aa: CSATEQGWNTEAFF
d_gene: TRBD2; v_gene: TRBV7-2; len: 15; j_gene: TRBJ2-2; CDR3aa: CASSLQAGGAGELFF
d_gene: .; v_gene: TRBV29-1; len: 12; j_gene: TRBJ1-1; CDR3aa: CSVRGFDTEAFF
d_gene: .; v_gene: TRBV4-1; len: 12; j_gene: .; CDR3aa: CASSHLRGEQYF
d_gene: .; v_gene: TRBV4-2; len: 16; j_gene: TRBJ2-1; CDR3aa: CASSQGTALRYNEQFF
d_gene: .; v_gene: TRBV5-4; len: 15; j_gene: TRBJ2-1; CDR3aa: CASSSDSESYNEQFF
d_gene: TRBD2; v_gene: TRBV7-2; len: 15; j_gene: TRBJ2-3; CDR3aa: CASSFRGGQVDTQYF
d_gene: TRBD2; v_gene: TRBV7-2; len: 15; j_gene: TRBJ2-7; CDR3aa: CASSFSGRSDYEQYF
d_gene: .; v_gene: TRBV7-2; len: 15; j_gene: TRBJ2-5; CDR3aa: CASSPQWGPQETQYF
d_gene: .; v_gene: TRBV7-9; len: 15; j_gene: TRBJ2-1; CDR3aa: CASSPLTPAGNEQFF
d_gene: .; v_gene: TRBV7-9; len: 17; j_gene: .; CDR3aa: CASSDTTGRGLLYEQYF
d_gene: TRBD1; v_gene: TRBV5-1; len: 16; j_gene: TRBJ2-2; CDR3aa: CASSRSTGISTGELFF
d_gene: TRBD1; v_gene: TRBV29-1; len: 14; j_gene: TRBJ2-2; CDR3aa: CSVQRGPDAGELFF
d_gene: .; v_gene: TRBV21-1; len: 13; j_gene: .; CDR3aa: CASIVWIPYEQYF
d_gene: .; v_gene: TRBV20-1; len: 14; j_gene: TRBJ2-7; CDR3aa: CSARLVGSSYEQYF
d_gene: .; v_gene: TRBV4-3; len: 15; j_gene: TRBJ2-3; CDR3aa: CASSQESRGADTQYF
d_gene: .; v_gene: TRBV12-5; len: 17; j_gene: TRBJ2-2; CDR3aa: CASGLEVIGSNTGELFF
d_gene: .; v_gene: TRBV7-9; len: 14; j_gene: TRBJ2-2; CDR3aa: CASSSPTVTGELFF
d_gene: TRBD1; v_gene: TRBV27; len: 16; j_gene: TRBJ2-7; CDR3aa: CASSWGGGQGSHEQYF
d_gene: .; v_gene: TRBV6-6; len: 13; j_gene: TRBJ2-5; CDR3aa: CASSYSTQETQYF
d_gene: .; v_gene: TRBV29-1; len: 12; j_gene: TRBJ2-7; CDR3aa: CSVASWTDEQYF
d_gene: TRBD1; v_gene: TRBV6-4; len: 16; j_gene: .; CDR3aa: CASSLRDRVLLYEQYF
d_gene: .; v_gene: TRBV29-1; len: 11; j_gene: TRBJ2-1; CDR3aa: CSVPPYNEQFF
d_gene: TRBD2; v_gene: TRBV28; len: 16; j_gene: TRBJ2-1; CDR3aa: CASRRRTSGSLNEQFF
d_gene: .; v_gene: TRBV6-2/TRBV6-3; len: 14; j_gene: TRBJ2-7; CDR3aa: CASSYGRPTYEQYF
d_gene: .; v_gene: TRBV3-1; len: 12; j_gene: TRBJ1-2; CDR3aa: CAGSPDRNGYTF
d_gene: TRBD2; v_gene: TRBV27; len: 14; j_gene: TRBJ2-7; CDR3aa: CASSFRGGIYEQYF
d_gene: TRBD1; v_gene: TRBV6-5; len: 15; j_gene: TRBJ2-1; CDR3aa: CASSYRQGTYNEQFF
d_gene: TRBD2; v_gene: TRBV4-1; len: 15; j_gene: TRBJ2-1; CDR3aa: CARKRASGQYNEQFF
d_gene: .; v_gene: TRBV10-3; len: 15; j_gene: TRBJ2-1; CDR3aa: CAISEAGTPNNEQFF
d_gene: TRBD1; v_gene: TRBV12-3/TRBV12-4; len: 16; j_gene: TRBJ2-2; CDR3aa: CASSSGTGGNTGELFF
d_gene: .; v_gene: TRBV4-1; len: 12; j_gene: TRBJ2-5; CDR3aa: CASSPYNNEQYF
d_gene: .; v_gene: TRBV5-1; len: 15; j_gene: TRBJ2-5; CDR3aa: CASSSQTSLGETQYF
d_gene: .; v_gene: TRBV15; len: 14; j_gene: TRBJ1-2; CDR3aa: CATSHFSGVYGYTF
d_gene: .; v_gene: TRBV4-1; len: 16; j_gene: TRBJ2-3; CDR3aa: CASSQEGPQHTDTQYF
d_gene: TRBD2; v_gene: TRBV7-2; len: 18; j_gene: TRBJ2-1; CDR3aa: CASSLVYFGGRSYNEQFF
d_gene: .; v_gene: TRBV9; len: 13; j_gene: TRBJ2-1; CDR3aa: CASSVGRTNEQFF
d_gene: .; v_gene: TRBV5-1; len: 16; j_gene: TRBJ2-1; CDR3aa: CASRHQSWGRGNEQFF
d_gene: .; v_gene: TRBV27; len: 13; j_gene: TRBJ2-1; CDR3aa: CASSWAVGIEQFF
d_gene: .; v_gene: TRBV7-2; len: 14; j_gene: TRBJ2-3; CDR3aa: CASTGGLATDTQYF
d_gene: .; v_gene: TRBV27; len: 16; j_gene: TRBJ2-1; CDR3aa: CASSLLPGQWMYEQFF
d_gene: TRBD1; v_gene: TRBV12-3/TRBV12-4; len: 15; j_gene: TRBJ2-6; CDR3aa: CASSPGTGKANVLTF
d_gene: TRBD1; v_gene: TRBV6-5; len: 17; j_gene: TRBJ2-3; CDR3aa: CASSYSGGSFSTDTQYF
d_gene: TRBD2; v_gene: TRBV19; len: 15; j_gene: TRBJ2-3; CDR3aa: CASSMTSVAADTQYF
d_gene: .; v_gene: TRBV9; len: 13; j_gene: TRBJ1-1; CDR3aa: CASSGSWGTVTFF
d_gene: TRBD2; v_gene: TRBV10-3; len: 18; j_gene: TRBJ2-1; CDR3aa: CAIRIGPITSGRVDEQFF
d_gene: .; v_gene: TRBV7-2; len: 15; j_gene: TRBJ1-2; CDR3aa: CASSLARLGVHGYTF
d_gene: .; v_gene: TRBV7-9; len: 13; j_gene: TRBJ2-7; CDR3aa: CASSFKTTYEQYF
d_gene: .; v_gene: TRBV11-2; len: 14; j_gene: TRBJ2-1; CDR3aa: CASNLRGAGGEQFF
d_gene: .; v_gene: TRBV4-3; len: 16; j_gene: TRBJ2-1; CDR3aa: CASSQVPSSSYNEQFF
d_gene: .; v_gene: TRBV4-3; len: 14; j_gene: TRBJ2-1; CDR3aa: CASSQEFGENEQFF
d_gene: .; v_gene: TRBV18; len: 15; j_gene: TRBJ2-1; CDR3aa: CASSPFRDTLMEQFF
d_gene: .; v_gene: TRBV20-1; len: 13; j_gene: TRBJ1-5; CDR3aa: CSAAGGSNQPQHF
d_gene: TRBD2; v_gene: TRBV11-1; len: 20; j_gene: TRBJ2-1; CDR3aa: CASSLLGLAGGRLTYNEQFF